Listed below are T cell receptor beta chains from one sample, sequenced in a study of T cell changes during pregnancy in multiple sclerosis. The protocol was immunoSEQ multiplex PCR, while the TCRdb copy is restricted to in-frame clones and leaves out a portion. The sample consists of approximately 54,000 clones, 80% to 95% of them appearing once. The sequenced sample was peripheral blood, obtained after pregnancy. The origin of the receptors is a female donor in good health, enrolled as a control in a pregnancy study. CDR3s include the opening cysteine and the closing phenylalanine or tryptophan.

v_call,j_call,cdr3_aa
TRBV10-3,TRBJ2-3,CAISALLSGGTDTQYF
TRBV28,TRBJ1-1,CASSPPGTVDEAFF
TRBV7-2,TRBJ2-5,CASSPRTSGGVETQYF
TRBV4-3,TRBJ2-3,CASSQDQTGADTQYF
TRBV2,TRBJ2-3,CASSQEASGGDVTQYF
TRBV5-1,TRBJ2-1,CASSLVGTSGSYNEQFF
TRBV27,TRBJ1-1,CASRVNGYGGTEAFF
TRBV7-8,TRBJ1-2,CASSFRTGPSGGYTF
TRBV4-2,TRBJ2-2,CASSHRRGTDGTGELFF
TRBV27,TRBJ2-7,CASGETGQGAFEQYF
TRBV9,TRBJ1-2,CASSVGRANYGYTF
TRBV7-8,TRBJ1-6,CASSLVSPRENSPLHF
TRBV4-2,TRBJ1-4,CASSQEGTENEKLFF
TRBV6-5,TRBJ1-5,CASSYSPGRGDQPQHF
TRBV23-1,TRBJ2-1,CATDRVSNEQFF
TRBV11-2,TRBJ2-7,CASSLDPGSSYEQYF
TRBV4-1,TRBJ2-7,CASSQDLAALGGEQYF